This T cell receptor (beta chain) was sequenced during a study of CXCR3-negative and CXCR3-positive naive CD8 T cells. Study-wide context: Summed over all libraries, TRB reads came to 130 million to 150 million, with about 1.5 +/- 0.3 million per library.

Researchers prepared the TRB cDNA libraries using 5' RACE with UMI labels. One entry per CDR3 protein, without DNA, is what TCRdb gives after re-calling the 5' RACE reads. Its listing shows 35,000 to 50,000 distinct CDR3 sequences. Regarding the study as a whole: Whereas both naive subsets had comparably high diversity, memory CD8+ cells had much lower diversity.

Germline V CDR1 and CDR2: SGDLS, YYNGEE. The CDR3 is made up of 14 amino acids. Note on this clonotype: What it binds is not known.

The chain combines TRBV9 with TRBJ2-1; with no DNA, the TCRdb D assignment of TRBD1 cannot be verified. Sequenced: memory CD8+ T cells from blood. This sequence originates from a human donor in good health. Some clones in this sample may be carry-over from other donors' samples. CDR3 residues: CASSSSRGPNEQFF.